The entry below describes one T cell receptor (beta chain). The data were obtained in a study of blood T cell repertoires in COVID-19. Study background: Samples representing acute and convalescent COVID-19 were sourced from the United States, Italy and Spain. From T cells, B-cell-depleted T cells, or PBMCs came the material, which was cDNA or gDNA.

The CDR3 sequence is 15 residues long. In germline, CDR1 is SEHNR, CDR2 FQNEAQ (reference sequence). Trimming took 3 bases from V and 4 from J; bases not matched to a gene: 3. Sequencing used immunoSEQ multiplex PCR; TCRdb keeps in-frame clones, though not all of them. The table lists around 20,000 clones, 70% to 90% of them singletons, with 8.5% to 10% in the top ten. Sequenced material: peripheral blood. This clonotype originated in a middle-aged man with active COVID-19. This chain links TRBV7-9 with TRBJ2-2; TRBD1 aligns across 9 bases. The DNA for the CDR3 is TGTGCCAGCAGCTTCGGGACAGGGTTCACCGGGGAGCTGTTTTTT. Its translation is CASSFGTGFTGELFF. Full variable domain (missing parts from reference TRBV7-9 and TRBJ2-2): DTGVSQNPRHKITKRGQNVTFRCDPISEHNRLYWYRQTLGQGPEFLTYFQNEAQLEKSRLLSDRFSAERPKGSFSTLEIQRTEQGDSAMYLCASSFGTGFTGELFFGEGSRLTVL.